Shown below are 18 T cell receptor beta chains from a single sample sequenced in a study of post-analysis software for immune sequencing data. Unique molecular identifiers were present in the TCR beta cDNA libraries. TCRdb recomputed calls from the PCR reads with MiXCR, one row per CDR3 protein. The data show hundreds of thousands of distinct CDR3 sequences, about 40% seen once. Findings and caveats of the study: Several TRBV segments were more frequent in patients than controls; TRBV5-6, TRBV5-1 and TRBV20-1 belonged to this group.

Their antigens remain unidentified. The specimen sequenced was blood. These receptors came from a girl aged 10 to 17 with multiple sclerosis.

This clonotype was counted many times. The chain carries TRBV29-1 and TRBJ2-3; TRBD2 matches 7 bases. Germline V lookup: CDR1 SQVTM, CDR2 ANQGSEA. Trimming cost V 4 bases and J 1 base; bases outside gene matches: 2. The CDR3 consists of 13 residues. This CDR3 reads CSVGTRGTDTQYF. The CDR3, as DNA: TGCAGCGTTGGGACTAGGGGCACAGATACGCAGTATTTT.

On this clonotype itself: A much larger clone lies a single base off, so this may be a read error. The V call is TRBV3-1, the J call TRBJ2-5; possibly TRBD2 for D (6 bases). Germline CDR1 is LGHDT and CDR2 is YNNKEL (reference sequence). Trimming left V 4 bases short and J 1 base short, with 13 bases between. This CDR3 is 15 amino acids long. The DNA for the CDR3 is TGTGCCAGCAGCCCAGGTAGCGGCGCCCAAGAGACCCAGTACTTC. Its protein product is CASSPGSGAQETQYF.

The chain joins TRBV6-5 to TRBJ2-2; D is perhaps TRBD1 (5 bases). Trimming pared 0 bases from V and 6 bases from J, leaving 14 bases between. The germline gives CDR1 MNHEY, CDR2 SVGAGI. This CDR3 contains 16 residues. The CDR3 DNA is TGTGCCAGCAGTTACTCGACAGCGCTGCTCGCCGGGGAGCTGTTTTTT. Translated: CASSYSTALLAGELFF.

This clonotype has just one count. This chain joins TRBV28 and TRBJ1-5; unclear D gene. CDR3 length: 19 amino acids. Trimming shortened V by 0 bases and J by 2 bases, and 20 bases separated the two germline ends. Germline CDR1 is MDHEN and CDR2 is SYDVKM. CDR3 amino acids: CASSLCRVNDKRCNQPQHF. The DNA of the CDR3 is TGTGCCAGCAGTTTATGTAGGGTTAATGACAAGCGATGCAATCAGCCCCAGCATTTT.

This sequence joins TRBV20-1 and TRBJ2-1, with 10 bases that match TRBD2. The CDR3 runs to 16 residues. CDR1 DFQATT and CDR2 SNEGSKA come from the germline V gene (reference sequence). Losses at the gene ends were 5 bases for V and 5 bases for J; bases not matched to a gene: 12. The CDR3 nucleotides read TGCAGTGCTCGAACCCTACTAGCGGGGAGAAACAATGAGCAGTTCTTC. Translating it yields CSARTLLAGRNNEQFF.

This clonotype was seen repeatedly, ten times or more. The rearrangement uses TRBV5-1 and TRBJ2-5; 11 nucleotides agree with TRBD2. The CDR3 runs 16 residues. J gave up 3 bases and V 0 bases, and 4 bases lay outside the gene matches. Germline V gives CDR1 SGHRS, CDR2 YFSETQ. The CDR3 sequence: CASSLGGGLAEETQYF. The DNA of the CDR3 is TGCGCCAGCAGCTTGGGCGGGGGACTAGCGGAAGAGACCCAGTACTTC.

The table lists this clonotype with a few counts. The chain has TRBV5-1 and TRBJ1-1; 9 positions match TRBD1. Germline lookup yields CDR1 SGHRS and CDR2 YFSETQ. This CDR3 is built from 14 residues. V was pared by 2 bases and J by 11 bases, with 10 bases of the junction left unmatched. CDR3 bases: TGCGCCAGCAGCTTCCGGGACAGGGTTCAGGGGGCTTTCTTT. Translated: CASSFRDRVQGAFF.

In DNA form, the CDR3 reads TGTGCCAGCAGCGAGTACCAAGAGACCCAGTACTTC. Translation gives CASSEYQETQYF. The chain couples TRBV7-2 to TRBJ2-5; no definite D call. Germline V gives CDR1 SGHTA, CDR2 FQGNSA. The CDR3 is made up of 12 amino acids. Between the trimmed V and J ends, which lost 5 bases and 0 bases, there was a span of 4 bases.

This sequence joins TRBV9 and TRBJ2-4, with a tentative D call TRBD1 (5 bases). The germline V gene encodes CDR1 SGDLS and CDR2 YYNGEE. V lost 0 bases and J 15 bases, leaving 25 bases between the germline ends. CDR3 length equals 16 residues. CDR3 DNA sequence: TGTGCCAGCAGCGTAGCTGGAATGGGGCCTCCTTGCGAGCTGTACTTC. Its protein is CASSVAGMGPPCELYF.

The table lists this clonotype with a few counts. The rearrangement uses TRBV5-5 and TRBJ1-2; D might be TRBD1 (5 bases). V dropped 0 bases and J dropped 7 bases, with 16 bases sitting between them. Per the germline V gene, CDR1 is SGHKS and CDR2 is YYEKEE (reference sequence). CDR3 size: 15 residues. The CDR3 protein is CASSLAPGTSGGYTF. The CDR3 bases are TGTGCCAGCAGCTTGGCGCCAGGGACCTCGGGTGGCTACACCTTC.

The V call is TRBV28, the J call TRBJ2-7; D is unclear. The CDR3 runs 13 residues. Germline CDR1 MDHEN, CDR2 SYDVKM. V was clipped by 4 bases and J by 0 bases, with 7 bases between them. The CDR3 is CASSWLTSYEQYF. CDR3 DNA: TGTGCCAGCAGTTGGCTAACCTCCTACGAGCAGTACTTC.

This clonotype occurred a few times. The chain is built from TRBV7-9 and TRBJ1-1, with 7 bases lining up with TRBD1. The CDR3 totals 19 residues. Trimming cost V 0 bases and J 4 bases; bases outside gene matches: 17. The germline V gene encodes CDR1 SEHNR and CDR2 FQNEAQ (reference sequence). The CDR3 DNA follows: TGTGCCAGCAGCTTAGCGCGAGGGGGGACAGACGGAAGTCGCACTGAAGCTTTCTTT. Amino acids: CASSLARGGTDGSRTEAFF. The full variable domain, its missing parts supplied by reference TRBV7-9 and TRBJ1-1, is DTGVSQNPRHKITKRGQNVTFRCDPISEHNRLYWYRQTLGQGPEFLTYFQNEAQLEKSRLLSDRFSAERPKGSFSTLEIQRTEQGDSAMYLCASSLARGGTDGSRTEAFFGQGTRLTVV.

Concerning this clonotype itself: A single base separates this from a much larger clone, so it may be a read error. The genes are TRBV12-3 or TRBV12-4 and TRBJ2-3; no definite D call. V was shortened by 5 bases and J by 4 bases, with 13 bases between the two germline ends. The CDR3 runs 14 residues. CDR3 sequence reads: CASSNTVGADTQYF. Written as DNA, the CDR3 is TGTGCCAGCAGTAATACAGTGGGCGCAGATACGCAGTATTTT.

This clonotype has a count of ten or more. The V call is TRBV15, the J call TRBJ2-5, with TRBD2 matching 8 bases. CDR1 is LNHNV and CDR2 is YYDKDF in the germline V gene (reference sequence). The CDR3 has 16 residues. V gave up 5 bases and J gave up 4 bases; unmatched junction bases: 12. The CDR3 protein is CATSDRLAGRGETQYF. The CDR3 coding sequence is TGTGCCACCAGCGACCGATTAGCGGGGCGGGGAGAGACCCAGTACTTC.

The rearrangement uses TRBV11-2 and TRBJ2-3; TRBD2 matches 15 bases. V trimming: 5 bases; J trimming: 4 bases; junction bases outside the gene matches: 10. This CDR3 contains 18 residues. Germline CDR1 is SGHAT and CDR2 is FQNNGV. The CDR3 nucleotides are TGTGCCAGCAGCCGTGGGACTAGCGGGGGGCGGGGTGCAGATACGCAGTATTTT. Protein product: CASSRGTSGGRGADTQYF.

V and J are TRBV7-2 and TRBJ1-6, with TRBD1 as a possible D gene (5 bases). The CDR3 runs 14 residues. Deletions cut 5 bases from V and 14 bases from J, with 19 bases between. Per germline, CDR1 SGHTA and CDR2 FQGNSA. CDR3 sequence reads: CASSRSGAQLTLHF. DNA of the CDR3: TGTGCCAGCAGCCGCAGCGGGGCCCAGTTAACCCTCCACTTT.

The CDR3 DNA follows: TGTGCCAGCAGCCCGATGGGGAGTAGCTCTGGAAACACCATATATTTT. It codes for CASSPMGSSSGNTIYF. This sequence joins TRBV9 and TRBJ1-3; the D is unclear. Germline V CDR1 and CDR2: SGDLS, YYNGEE. V was shortened by 4 bases and J by 0 bases, with 14 bases between the two germline ends. The CDR3 has 16 amino acids.

This clonotype occurred many times. This chain connects TRBV5-6 to TRBJ2-1, with 7 positions matching TRBD2. The CDR3 sequence is 15 residues long. J gave up 7 bases and V 7 bases, and 14 bases lay outside the gene matches. Germline V CDR1 and CDR2: SGHDT, YYEEEE. The CDR3 DNA reads TGTGCCAGCTCTGAGGACGGGGGGATCGGTAATGAGCAGTTCTTC. Amino acids: CASSEDGGIGNEQFF.